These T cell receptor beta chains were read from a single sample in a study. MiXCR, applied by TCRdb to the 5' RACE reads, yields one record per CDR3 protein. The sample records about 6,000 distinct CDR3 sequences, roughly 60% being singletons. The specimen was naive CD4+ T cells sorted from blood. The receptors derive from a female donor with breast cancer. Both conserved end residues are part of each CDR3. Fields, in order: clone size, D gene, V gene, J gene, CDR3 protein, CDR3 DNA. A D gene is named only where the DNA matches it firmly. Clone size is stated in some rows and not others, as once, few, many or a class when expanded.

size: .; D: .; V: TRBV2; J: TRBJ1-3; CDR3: CASSVSAGNTIYF; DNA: TGTGCCAGCAGTGTGTCGGCTGGAAACACCATATATTTT
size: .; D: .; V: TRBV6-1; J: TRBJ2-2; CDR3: CASTRIINTGELFF; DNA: TGTGCCAGCACACGTATCATTAACACCGGGGAGCTGTTTTTT
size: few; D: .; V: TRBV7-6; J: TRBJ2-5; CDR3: CASSFFLETQYF; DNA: TGTGCCAGCAGCTTTTTCTTGGAGACCCAGTACTTC
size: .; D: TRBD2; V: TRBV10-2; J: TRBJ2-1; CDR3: CASSERGVASGRIRTYNEQFF; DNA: TGCGCCAGCAGTGAGAGGGGGGTGGCTAGCGGGAGAATCAGGACCTACAATGAGCAGTTCTTC
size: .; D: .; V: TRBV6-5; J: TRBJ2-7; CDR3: CASRSDSSYEQYF; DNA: TGTGCCAGCAGATCTGACAGCTCCTACGAGCAGTACTTC
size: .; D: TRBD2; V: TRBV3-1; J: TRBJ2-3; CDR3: CASSLQAGGTDTQYF; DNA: TGTGCCAGCAGCCTCCAAGCGGGAGGAACAGATACGCAGTATTTT
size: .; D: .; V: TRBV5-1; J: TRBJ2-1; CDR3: CASSLSGTADNEQFF; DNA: TGCGCCAGCAGCTTGTCCGGCACAGCCGACAATGAGCAGTTCTTC
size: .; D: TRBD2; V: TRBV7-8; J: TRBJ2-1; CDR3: CASSPRRREGREQFF; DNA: TGTGCCAGCAGCCCTCGTAGGCGGGAGGGCAGGGAGCAGTTCTTC
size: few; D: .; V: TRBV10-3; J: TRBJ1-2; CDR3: CAISDAGSGYTF; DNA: TGTGCCATCAGTGACGCAGGGTCTGGCTACACCTTC
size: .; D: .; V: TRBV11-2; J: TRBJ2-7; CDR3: CASMETHSSYEQYF; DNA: TGTGCCAGTATGGAGACCCACAGCTCCTACGAGCAGTACTTC
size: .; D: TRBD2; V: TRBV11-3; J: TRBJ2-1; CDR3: CASSLGTSGSSEQFF; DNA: TGTGCCAGCAGCCTGGGGACTAGCGGGAGTAGTGAGCAGTTCTTC